The 15 T cell receptor beta chains listed next were all sequenced from one sample in a study of molecular identifiers for immune sequencing clone quantification. TCRdb re-analysed the PCR reads in MiXCR, keeping a single row per CDR3 protein. The table shows about 640,000 distinct CDR3 sequences, with 15% to 20% occurring only once. Sequencing input: naive CD8+ T cells from blood, with Jurkat cell RNA spiked in. Documented subset: FACS-sorted CD8+CD4-CCR7+CD45RA+ naive T cells. Receptors were obtained from a human donor in good health. Some libraries in this study had Jurkat cell RNA spiked in.

There are many counts of this clonotype. This CDR3 reads CASSLVWAPNETQYF. In DNA, the CDR3 is TGTGCCAGCAGCTTAGTTTGGGCGCCGAATGAGACCCAGTACTTC. The rearrangement links TRBV7-6 to TRBJ2-5; unclear D gene. Germline-derived CDR1 and CDR2 are SGHVS and FNYEAQ. The CDR3 loop spans 15 amino acids. Deletions cut 1 base from V and 5 bases from J, with 14 bases between.

In this sample, this clonotype turned up many times. The chain joins TRBV4-1 to TRBJ2-7; TRBD1 matches 8 bases. CDR3 length equals 15 residues. CDR1 is MGHRA, CDR2 YSYEKL, per germline. With 0 bases clipped from V and 2 bases from J, the junction kept 3 bases outside the gene matches. CDR3 residues: CASSQDSRGPYEQYF. For the CDR3, the DNA is TGCGCCAGCAGCCAAGATTCCAGGGGGCCCTACGAGCAGTACTTC.

The genes are TRBV20-1 and TRBJ2-7; D is perhaps TRBD2 (6 bases). Germline CDR1 is DFQATT and CDR2 is SNEGSKA (reference sequence). V shed 2 bases and J shed 4 bases, with 15 bases lying between them. The CDR3 contains 14 residues. CDR3 region: CSARIRGSNYEQYF. CDR3 bases: TGCAGTGCTAGAATACGGGGGAGTAATTACGAGCAGTACTTC.

This clonotype was recorded many times. The rearrangement joins TRBV12-3 or TRBV12-4 to TRBJ1-1; tentatively, D is TRBD1 (5 bases). The length of the CDR3 is 13 residues. The germline V and J ends were trimmed by 8 bases and 2 bases, with 12 bases remaining between them. CDR3 sequence reads: CASWRDLNTEAFF. The DNA of the CDR3 is TGTGCCAGCTGGAGGGACCTAAACACTGAAGCTTTCTTT.

A note on this clonotype: This sequence may be a read error, since a much larger clone differs from it by one base. The chain couples TRBV12-3 or TRBV12-4 to TRBJ2-3, with no clear D. CDR3 size: 12 residues. In DNA, the CDR3 is TGTGCCGGCAGTTCGTCGAGGGATACGCAGTATTTT. Protein product: CAGSSSRDTQYF.

In its sample, this clonotype was seen many times. The chain joins TRBV4-1 to TRBJ1-1; D call uncertain. The CDR3 loop spans 14 amino acids. V was trimmed by 4 bases and J by 5 bases, leaving 14 bases between them. CDR1 is MGHRA and CDR2 is YSYEKL in the germline V gene. Here the CDR3 DNA reads TGCGCCAGCAGCCCAATAGCTCCTGGGACTGAAGCTTTCTTT. Translation: CASSPIAPGTEAFF.

This clonotype was seen repeatedly, ten times or more. This chain connects TRBV29-1 to TRBJ2-6, with D uncertain. The V gene's germline CDR1 is SQVTM and CDR2 ANQGSEA. The germline V and J ends were trimmed by 3 bases and 0 bases, with 9 bases remaining between them. The CDR3 is made up of 15 amino acids. CDR3 protein: CSVELLSSGANVLTF. In DNA, the CDR3 is TGCAGCGTTGAGCTCTTAAGCTCTGGGGCCAACGTCCTGACTTTC.

Concerning this clonotype: A much larger clone lies a single base off, so this may be a read error. The chain's CDR3 is CASKGGLARNTGELFF. The CDR3 nucleotides are TGTGCCAGCAAGGGGGGACTAGCGCGGAACACCGGGGAGCTGTTTTTT. The chain combines TRBV2 with TRBJ2-2, with 10 bases aligning to TRBD2. The germline V gene has CDR1 SNHLY and CDR2 FYNNEI. The CDR3 totals 16 residues. V shed 7 bases, J shed 1 base, and the junction held 6 bases outside the gene matches.

This clonotype came up many times. This chain links TRBV6-2 or TRBV6-3 with TRBJ1-1, with a weak D call TRBD1 (6 bases). The germline CDR1 and CDR2 sequences are MNHEY and SVGEGT. The CDR3 is 15 residues long. The germline V and J ends were trimmed by 4 bases and 0 bases, with 12 bases remaining between them. The CDR3 is CASSWGRWLNTEAFF. The CDR3 DNA reads TGTGCCAGCAGTTGGGGGCGTTGGTTGAACACTGAAGCTTTCTTT.

J is TRBJ2-5 and V is TRBV6-2 or TRBV6-3; no reliable D call. CDR3 length equals 11 residues. Germline V gene lookup returns CDR1 MNHEY and CDR2 SVGEGT. The V gene lost 6 bases and the J gene lost 9 bases, with 11 bases spanning the gap. CDR3 in amino acids: CASSPNKPQYF. The CDR3 DNA reads TGTGCCAGCAGCCCCAATAAGCCCCAGTACTTC.

The V gene is TRBV15, the J gene TRBJ2-2; D may be TRBD1 (6 bases). Germline assignment: CDR1 LNHNV and CDR2 YYDKDF (reference sequence). The CDR3 has 13 amino acids. V shed 8 bases and J shed 1 base, with 8 bases lying between them. CDR3 in amino acids: CATGTRNTGELFF. DNA of the CDR3: TGTGCCACCGGGACACGGAACACCGGGGAGCTGTTTTTT.

As to this clonotype: At one end, the junction sequence differs from germline, possibly due to a read error. The V gene is TRBV13, the J gene TRBJ1-2, with 8 bases identical to TRBD1. The CDR3 totals 14 residues. Germline V gene lookup returns CDR1 PRHDT and CDR2 FYEKMQ (reference sequence). CDR3 amino acids: CARSVGAGGHGYTF. The CDR3 DNA follows: TGTGCCCGCAGCGTAGGGGCAGGGGGCCATGGCTACACCTTC.

Ten or more counts support this clonotype. The chain employs TRBV20-1 and TRBJ2-3; 9 bases are shared with TRBD2. The CDR3 spans 18 residues. With V trimmed by 4 bases and J by 4 bases, 18 bases remained unmatched. Germline assignment: CDR1 DFQATT and CDR2 SNEGSKA (reference sequence). CDR3 in amino acids: CSATPSVGSGSYADTQYF. The CDR3 nucleotides are TGCAGTGCTACACCGTCCGTCGGTAGCGGGAGTTATGCAGATACGCAGTATTTT.

Many counts were recorded for this clonotype. The V gene is TRBV7-6, the J gene TRBJ1-1; 7 positions match TRBD1. Germline V CDR1 and CDR2: SGHVS, FNYEAQ. This CDR3 is 14 amino acids long. J gave up 5 bases and V 4 bases, and 7 bases lay outside the gene matches. The CDR3 DNA reads as TGTGCCAGCAGCTCGACGACAGGGCTGACTGAAGCTTTCTTT. Its translation is CASSSTTGLTEAFF.

This clonotype was recorded many times. The chain couples TRBV6-2 or TRBV6-3 to TRBJ2-7; D may match TRBD1 or TRBD2 (6 bases each). CDR3 size: 14 residues. Germline CDR1 is MNHEY and CDR2 is SVGEGT. The V and J ends lost 0 bases and 5 bases respectively, with 11 bases between them. CDR3 region: CASSYSMGGNEQYF. The CDR3 region has the DNA TGTGCCAGCAGTTACTCGATGGGGGGCAACGAGCAGTACTTC.